A single sample is the source of the 19 T cell receptor beta chains below, sequenced in a study of T cells in tuberculosis. Clones were sequenced by immunoSEQ multiplex PCR, and TCRdb holds only the in-frame ones, with some missing. This sample has fewer than 35,000 clones, with approximately 93% found just once. The sequenced material came from PBMCs. The receptors come from a donor aged 5 to 30 with latent tuberculosis or without tuberculosis infection.

The chain combines TRBV29-1 with TRBJ2-1, with D possibly being TRBD1 (6 bases). The CDR3 contains 14 residues. The germline V gene encodes CDR1 SQVTM and CDR2 ANQGSEA. The CDR3 here is CSCVRGKVRNEQFF. CDR3 in DNA: TGCAGTTGTGTAAGGGGGAAGGTTCGCAATGAGCAGTTCTTC.

CDR3 protein: CASSQGQLQETQYF. As DNA, the CDR3 is TGTGCCAGCAGCCAAGGACAGTTACAAGAGACCCAGTACTTC. The V gene is TRBV5-8, the J gene TRBJ2-5, with D perhaps matching TRBD1 (6 bases). V dropped 4 bases and J dropped 2 bases, with 12 bases sitting between them. Germline CDR1 reads SGHTS; CDR2 reads YDEGEE. The CDR3 sequence is 14 residues long.

The chain is built from TRBV7-8 and TRBJ1-5, with 9 bases that match TRBD1. Trimming cost V 2 bases and J 7 bases; bases outside gene matches: 6. The CDR3 is made up of 15 amino acids. CDR1 is SGHVS and CDR2 is FQNEAQ in the germline V gene. CDR3 in amino acids: CASSLITGGGQPQHF. CDR3 sequence (DNA): TGTGCCAGCAGCTTAATCACAGGGGGCGGGCAGCCCCAGCATTTT.

The chain employs TRBV29-1 and TRBJ2-7; D is undetermined. The CDR3 consists of 11 residues. The V and J ends lost 7 bases and 5 bases respectively, with 12 bases between them. Germline CDR1 is SQVTM and CDR2 is ANQGSEA. The chain's CDR3 is CSALKFDEQYF. In nucleotides, the CDR3 is TGCAGCGCCCTTAAATTCGACGAGCAGTACTTC.

The chain is built from TRBV6-5 and TRBJ2-2, with 7 positions matching TRBD2. Germline V gene sequence: CDR1 MNHEY, CDR2 SVGAGI. V lost 3 bases and J lost 5; bases outside the gene matches: 6. The CDR3 sequence is 15 residues long. DNA for the CDR3: TGTGCCAGCAGTTATTCGGGAGGAAGAACCGGGGAGCTGTTTTTT. The encoded protein is CASSYSGGRTGELFF.

J is TRBJ2-7 and V is TRBV6-5; weak D call: TRBD1 (6 bases). The CDR3 spans 13 residues. Trimming pared 2 bases from V and 6 bases from J, leaving 11 bases between. The germline V gene encodes CDR1 MNHEY and CDR2 SVGAGI. DNA of the CDR3: TGTGCCAGCAGTTACAGGGGGAGTAGCGAGCAGTACTTC. This sequence encodes CASSYRGSSEQYF.

The rearrangement links TRBV28 to TRBJ1-2; 7 positions match TRBD1. The CDR3 has 13 amino acids. Trimming removed 3 bases from V and 4 bases from J; junction bases left unmatched: 2. CDR1 is MDHEN, CDR2 SYDVKM, per germline. CDR3 sequence reads: CASSFTGAYGYTF. The CDR3 nucleotides are TGTGCCAGCAGTTTCACAGGGGCCTATGGCTACACCTTC.

The rearrangement links TRBV27 to TRBJ2-1, with 16 bases lining up with TRBD2. The CDR3 is 18 residues long. Germline V gives CDR1 MNHEY, CDR2 SMNVEV (reference sequence). Trimming cost V 3 bases and J 7 bases; bases outside gene matches: 9. The CDR3 DNA sequence: TGTGCCAGCAGTTTCGTTTTCCGGGGACTAGCGGGAGGGAATGAGCAGTTCTTC. The encoded protein is CASSFVFRGLAGGNEQFF.

This chain links TRBV30 with TRBJ1-5; D remains unclear. The CDR3 length is 14 residues. Germline loops: CDR1 GTSNPN, CDR2 SVGIG (reference sequence). V dropped 0 bases and J dropped 4 bases, with 10 bases sitting between them. The CDR3 nucleotides are TGTGCCTGGAGTGTATGGAGGAGGAATCAGCCCCAGCATTTT. This encodes CAWSVWRRNQPQHF.

CDR3 DNA sequence: TGTGCCAGCAGCGTCCCTACAGGGGGCTACACCTTC. Protein sequence: CASSVPTGGYTF. This rearrangement joins TRBV9 to TRBJ1-2; tentatively, D is TRBD1 (6 bases). The germline V and J ends were trimmed by 2 bases and 8 bases, with 10 bases remaining between them. Germline V gene lookup returns CDR1 SGDLS and CDR2 YYNGEE. The CDR3 extends over 12 amino acids.

The chain uses TRBV25-1 and TRBJ2-1; no clear D. Germline V lookup: CDR1 MGHDK, CDR2 SYGVNS. The CDR3 length is 17 residues. V was shortened by 2 bases and J by 0 bases, with 14 bases between the two germline ends. The CDR3 sequence is CASSEDSMDNSYNEQFF. In nucleotides, the CDR3 is TGTGCCAGCAGTGAAGACTCGATGGATAACTCCTACAATGAGCAGTTCTTC.

V is TRBV7-9 and J is TRBJ2-6; TRBD2 matches at 7 bases. The CDR3 has 18 residues. The germline V gene encodes CDR1 SEHNR and CDR2 FQNEAQ (reference sequence). V was pared by 5 bases and J by 0 bases, with 10 bases of the junction left unmatched. CDR3 DNA: TGTGCCAGCAGCCCGGGGGGTTGGGGTCCCTCTGGGGCCAACGTCCTGACTTTC. Residues: CASSPGGWGPSGANVLTF.

This chain links TRBV28 with TRBJ2-4; TRBD1 matches at 7 bases. Germline V gene data show CDR1 as MDHEN and CDR2 as SYDVKM. This CDR3 has 15 residues. The V gene end was trimmed by 8 bases and the J gene end by 5 bases; junction bases not matched to a gene: 12. The CDR3 loop reads CASGSTGAPENIQYF. CDR3 nucleotide sequence: TGTGCCAGCGGGAGCACAGGGGCACCTGAAAACATTCAGTACTTC.

CDR3 sequence (DNA): TGTGCCAGCAGCCCGGTCCCCCGGACTGAAGCTTTCTTT. It is translated as CASSPVPRTEAFF. This chain connects TRBV5-4 to TRBJ1-1; D is unresolved. Germline V gene sequence: CDR1 SGHNT, CDR2 YYREEE (reference sequence). The CDR3 consists of 13 residues. V lost 4 bases and J lost 5, with 12 bases in between.

The chain joins TRBV4-1 to TRBJ2-7; 9 bases map to TRBD2. Germline V lookup: CDR1 MGHRA, CDR2 YSYEKL. The V segment lost 4 bases and the J segment 6 bases; nucleotides outside the gene matches: 13. There are 16 residues in the CDR3. CDR3 in amino acids: CASSRPLGGRAGEQYF. CDR3 in DNA: TGCGCCAGCAGCCGACCGCTGGGCGGGAGGGCCGGCGAGCAGTACTTC.

This chain links TRBV14 with TRBJ1-2, with a weak D call TRBD1 (5 bases). Trimming took 1 base from V and 5 from J, leaving 17 bases between them. Germline V gives CDR1 SGHDN, CDR2 FVKESK. The CDR3 consists of 16 residues. The CDR3 region is CASSQGPMGGRYGYTF. For the CDR3, the DNA is TGTGCCAGCAGCCAAGGGCCCATGGGGGGTCGGTATGGCTACACCTTC.

The chain couples TRBV7-9 to TRBJ2-1; D ambiguous. The CDR3 length is 14 residues. Germline values: CDR1 SEHNR, CDR2 FQNEAQ (reference sequence). V was clipped by 1 base and J by 6 bases, with 10 bases between them. This chain's CDR3 is CASSLGGDLNEQFF. For the CDR3, the DNA is TGTGCCAGCAGCTTAGGCGGAGACCTCAATGAGCAGTTCTTC. The full variable domain, in which reference TRBV7-9 and TRBJ2-1 provide the parts outside the CDR3, is DTGVSQNPRHKITKRGQNVTFRCDPISEHNRLYWYRQTLGQGPEFLTYFQNEAQLEKSRLLSDRFSAERPKGSFSTLEIQRTEQGDSAMYLCASSLGGDLNEQFFGPGTRLTVL.

The J gene is TRBJ2-1, the V gene TRBV19, with D perhaps TRBD1 (6 bases). There are 13 residues in the CDR3. V shed 4 bases and J shed 7 bases, with 11 bases lying between them. From germline, CDR1 is LNHDA and CDR2 SQIVND (reference sequence). CDR3 loop: CASSTLGANEQFF. DNA for the CDR3: TGTGCCAGTAGTACATTGGGGGCTAATGAGCAGTTCTTC.

This chain joins TRBV7-2 and TRBJ2-7, with TRBD1 identical over 10 bases. In germline, CDR1 is SGHTA, CDR2 FQGNSA. V gave up 5 bases and J gave up 5 bases; unmatched junction bases: 9. CDR3 length: 15 amino acids. DNA of the CDR3: TGTGCCAGCAGCAAAGGGACAGGGGAAGGCCACGAGCAGTACTTC. Translation: CASSKGTGEGHEQYF.